This T cell receptor (beta chain) appears in the sequencing data of a study of shared clonotypes between healthy human individuals. Method: immunoSEQ multiplex PCR; TCRdb's copy keeps in-frame clones and lacks some. The sample has around 1,000,000 clones; 70% to 80% are singletons. Between the trimmed V and J ends, which lost 4 bases and 1 base, there was a span of 16 bases. This CDR3 is built from 16 residues. From germline, CDR1 is SGDLS and CDR2 YYNGEE. CD45RA-negative memory and CD45RA+ naive subsets were split from the CD4+ cells. This clone was picked up one time. Sequencing used memory CD4+ T cells from PBMCs. The subset here: CD45RA-negative fraction. The receptor was isolated from a man between 18 and 35 years old in good health. Some clones in this sample may be carry-over from other donors' samples. This chain connects TRBV9 to TRBJ2-3; D may match TRBD1 or TRBD2 (5 bases each). As DNA, the CDR3 is TGTGCCAGCAGCCAGGGCGTGGGGGAAGGCACAGATACGCAGTATTTT. Translating it yields CASSQGVGEGTDTQYF.